The rows below give T cell receptor beta chains drawn from one sample of a study of blood T cell repertoires in COVID-19. The method was immunoSEQ multiplex PCR; TCRdb's version includes in-frame clones alone and lacks a portion of them. The table shows 140,000 to 150,000 clones, with 80% occurring only once. The sequenced material came from peripheral blood. Source of these receptors: a man in his fifties or sixties with active or convalescent COVID-19. CDR3s include the opening cysteine and the closing phenylalanine or tryptophan. The D gene is left open where the match is weak. Expanded clones get a size class; other rows say once, few or many, or leave the size out.

CDR3nt | CDR3aa | v_gene | abundance | j_gene | d_gene
TGTGCCAGCAGCTTAAATACAGGGAACACTGAAGCTTTCTTT | CASSLNTGNTEAFF | TRBV7-2 | - | TRBJ1-1 | -
TGCGCCAGCAGCCAAGATGCAGGGGCTCCGGGCTACACCTTC | CASSQDAGAPGYTF | TRBV4-3 | - | TRBJ1-2 | -
TGTGCCAGCAGCTTCAGGCTTCTTTACAATGAGCAGTTCTTC | CASSFRLLYNEQFF | TRBV7-9 | once | TRBJ2-1 | -
TGTGCCAGCAGCTCTACGGTGAACACTGAAGCTTTCTTT | CASSSTVNTEAFF | TRBV7-2 | - | TRBJ1-1 | -
TGTGCCAGTAGTCAAAAGAGCAACACCGGGGAGCTGTTTTTT | CASSQKSNTGELFF | TRBV19 | - | TRBJ2-2 | -
TGTGCCAGCACCGACGCAGGCGCCCGGGGGGGTTATGGCTACACCTTC | CASTDAGARGGYGYTF | TRBV6-6 | - | TRBJ1-2 | -
TGTGCCAGCTCCTGGACAGGGGGCGATGAGCAGTTCTTC | CASSWTGGDEQFF | TRBV18 | - | TRBJ2-1 | TRBD1
TGTGCCAGCTCACCAGTCGTGACAGATACGCAGTATTTT | CASSPVVTDTQYF | TRBV18 | - | TRBJ2-3 | -
TGTGCCAGCACGGGACTTCCGAACACCGGGGAGCTGTTTTTT | CASTGLPNTGELFF | TRBV28 | once | TRBJ2-2 | -
TGCGCCAGCAGTATAGGGGGTGGATATAATTCACCCCTCCACTTT | CASSIGGGYNSPLHF | TRBV5-1 | once | TRBJ1-6 | -
TGTGCCAGCAGCTTAGACAGGGTCCTCGAAGGCTACACCTTC | CASSLDRVLEGYTF | TRBV11-2 | - | TRBJ1-2 | -
TGTGCCGTAGCCCGTAAGGACAGGCGTGGCTACACCTTC | CAVARKDRRGYTF | TRBV28 | once | TRBJ1-2 | TRBD1
TGTGCCACCCTCCTAGGTGGGGGGTTCTCCCTGAACGCTTTCTTT | CATLLGGGFSLNAFF | TRBV6-5 | - | TRBJ1-1 | -
TGTGCCAGCAGCTTCGAAGCTTTCAATAGCAATCAGCCCCAGCATTTT | CASSFEAFNSNQPQHF | TRBV7-9 | few | TRBJ1-5 | -
TGCGCCAGCAGCTTGACGGGGGAGGATGGCTACACCTTC | CASSLTGEDGYTF | TRBV5-1 | - | TRBJ1-2 | -
TGTGCCAGCAGTTTGGGGGCGACACCCTACGAGCAGTACTTC | CASSLGATPYEQYF | TRBV27 | - | TRBJ2-7 | -